This T cell receptor (beta chain) was identified in a study of cytomegalovirus exposure and HLA in healthy donors. Findings and caveats of the study: Most TCRs appeared rarely, but some public TCRs recurred in many donors. According to a subsequent analysis, TCR clusters from the first cohort were inclined to appear together in the 110 or so validation repertoires.

Among the roughly 120 subjects of the validation cohort, separate from the approximately 660-subject first cohort, were the donors. CDR3 length equals 20 residues. V dropped 4 bases and J dropped 11; count of bases not matched to a gene: 28. Germline loops: CDR1 SGDLS, CDR2 YYNGEE. In the case of this clone: Its antigen is still unknown.

Only in-frame clones appear in the TCRdb table, and some are missing; sequencing was by immunoSEQ multiplex PCR. The sample lists about 110,000 clones, approximately 90% seen once, with about 1.9% in the top ten. Sequenced input: PBMCs. The genes are TRBV9 and TRBJ2-1, with TRBD1 matching 9 bases. This clonotype originated in a woman between 18 and 29 years old in good health and CMV-seronegative. The CDR3 reads CASSPRVGWVMGQGSIQQFF. CDR3 in DNA: TGTGCCAGCAGCCCCCGTGTCGGGTGGGTGATGGGACAGGGAAGTATCCAGCAGTTCTTC.